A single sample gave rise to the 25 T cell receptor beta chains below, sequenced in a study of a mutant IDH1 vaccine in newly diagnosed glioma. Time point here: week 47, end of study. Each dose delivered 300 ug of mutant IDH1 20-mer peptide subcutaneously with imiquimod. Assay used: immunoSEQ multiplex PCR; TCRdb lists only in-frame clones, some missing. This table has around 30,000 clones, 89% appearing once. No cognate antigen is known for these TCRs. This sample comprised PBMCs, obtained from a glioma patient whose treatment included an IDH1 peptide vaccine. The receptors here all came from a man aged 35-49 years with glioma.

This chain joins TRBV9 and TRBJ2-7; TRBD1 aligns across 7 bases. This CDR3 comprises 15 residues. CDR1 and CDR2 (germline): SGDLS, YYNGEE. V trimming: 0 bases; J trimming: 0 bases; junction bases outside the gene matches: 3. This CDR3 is CASSVGGTASYEQYF. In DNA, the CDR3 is TGTGCCAGCAGCGTAGGAGGGACAGCCTCCTACGAGCAGTACTTC.

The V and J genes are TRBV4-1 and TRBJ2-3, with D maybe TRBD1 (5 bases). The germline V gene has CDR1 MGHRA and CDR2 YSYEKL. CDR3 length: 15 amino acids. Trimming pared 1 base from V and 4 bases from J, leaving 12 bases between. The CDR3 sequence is CASSQVISGSDTQYF. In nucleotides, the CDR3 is TGCGCCAGCAGCCAAGTGATCTCAGGGTCAGATACGCAGTATTTT.

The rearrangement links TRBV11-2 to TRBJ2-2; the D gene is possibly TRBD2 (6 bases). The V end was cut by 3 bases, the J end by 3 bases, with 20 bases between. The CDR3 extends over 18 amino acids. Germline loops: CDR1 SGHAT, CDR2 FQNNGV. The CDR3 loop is CASSFWRGGRGYTGELFF. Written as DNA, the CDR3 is TGTGCCAGCAGCTTCTGGCGTGGGGGACGGGGGTACACCGGGGAGCTGTTTTTT.

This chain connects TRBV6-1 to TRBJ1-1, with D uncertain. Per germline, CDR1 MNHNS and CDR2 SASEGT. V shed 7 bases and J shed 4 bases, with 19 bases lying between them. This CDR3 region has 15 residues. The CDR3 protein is CASTQMPSSATEAFF. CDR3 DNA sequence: TGTGCCAGCACCCAAATGCCGTCCTCTGCCACTGAAGCTTTCTTT.

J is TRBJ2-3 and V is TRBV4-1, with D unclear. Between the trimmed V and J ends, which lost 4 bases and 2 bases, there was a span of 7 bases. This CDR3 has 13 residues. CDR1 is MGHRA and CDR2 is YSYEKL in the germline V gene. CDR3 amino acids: CASSRENTDTQYF. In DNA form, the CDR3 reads TGCGCCAGCAGCCGAGAGAACACAGATACGCAGTATTTT.

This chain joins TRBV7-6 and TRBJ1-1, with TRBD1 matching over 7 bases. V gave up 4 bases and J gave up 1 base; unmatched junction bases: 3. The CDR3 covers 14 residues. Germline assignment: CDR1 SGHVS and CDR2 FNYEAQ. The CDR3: CASSSRTGNTEAFF. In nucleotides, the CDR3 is TGTGCCAGCAGCTCGAGGACAGGGAACACTGAAGCTTTCTTT.

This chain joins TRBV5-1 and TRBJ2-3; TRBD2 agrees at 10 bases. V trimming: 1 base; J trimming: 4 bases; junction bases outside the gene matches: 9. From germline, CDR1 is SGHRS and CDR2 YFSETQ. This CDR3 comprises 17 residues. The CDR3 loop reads CASSLSPAGGPPDTQYF. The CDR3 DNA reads TGCGCCAGCAGCTTGAGTCCAGCGGGGGGGCCCCCAGATACGCAGTATTTT.

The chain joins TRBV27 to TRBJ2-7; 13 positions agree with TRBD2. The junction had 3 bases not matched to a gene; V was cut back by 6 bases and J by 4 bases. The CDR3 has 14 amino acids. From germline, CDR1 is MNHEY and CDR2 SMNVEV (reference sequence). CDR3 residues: CASSLLAGGYEQYF. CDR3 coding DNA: TGTGCCAGCAGCCTACTAGCGGGAGGGTACGAGCAGTACTTC.

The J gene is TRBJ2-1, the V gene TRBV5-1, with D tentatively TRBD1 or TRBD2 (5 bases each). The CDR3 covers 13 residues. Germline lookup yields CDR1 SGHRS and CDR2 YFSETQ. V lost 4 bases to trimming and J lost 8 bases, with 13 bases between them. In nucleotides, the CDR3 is TGCGCCAGCAGCCCCGCAAGGGGAGATGAGCAGTTCTTC. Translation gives CASSPARGDEQFF.

The chain's CDR3 is CASSPRGYEQYF. The CDR3 DNA sequence: TGTGCCAGCTCCCCCAGAGGCTACGAGCAGTACTTC. The J gene is TRBJ2-7, the V gene TRBV18; D is unclear. This CDR3 spans 12 amino acids. Germline V gene sequence: CDR1 KGHSH, CDR2 LQKENI. The V end was cut by 6 bases, the J end by 3 bases, with 9 bases between.

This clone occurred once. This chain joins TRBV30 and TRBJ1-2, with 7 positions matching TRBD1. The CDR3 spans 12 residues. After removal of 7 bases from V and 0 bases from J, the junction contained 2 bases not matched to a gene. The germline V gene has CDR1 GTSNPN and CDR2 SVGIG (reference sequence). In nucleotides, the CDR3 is TGTGCCTTGGGACAGACTAACTATGGCTACACCTTC. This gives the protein CALGQTNYGYTF.

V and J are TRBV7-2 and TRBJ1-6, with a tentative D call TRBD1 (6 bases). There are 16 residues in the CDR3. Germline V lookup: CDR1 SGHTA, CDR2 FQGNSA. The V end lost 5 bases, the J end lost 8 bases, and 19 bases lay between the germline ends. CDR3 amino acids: CASSTRSTGRDSPLHF. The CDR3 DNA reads TGTGCCAGCAGCACCCGATCTACAGGGCGTGATTCACCCCTCCACTTT. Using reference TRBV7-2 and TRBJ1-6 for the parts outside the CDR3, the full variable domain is GAGVSQSPSNKVTEKGKDVELRCDPISGHTALYWYRQSLGQGLEFLIYFQGNSAPDKSGLPSDRFSAERTGGSVSTLTIQRTQQEDSAVYLCASSTRSTGRDSPLHFGNGTRLTVT.

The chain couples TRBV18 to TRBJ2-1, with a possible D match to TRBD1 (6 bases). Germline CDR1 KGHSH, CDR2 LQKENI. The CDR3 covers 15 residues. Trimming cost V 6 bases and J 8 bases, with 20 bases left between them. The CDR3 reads CASSLRDTLMDEQFF. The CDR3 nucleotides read TGTGCCAGCTCGCTTCGGGACACCTTAATGGATGAGCAGTTCTTC.

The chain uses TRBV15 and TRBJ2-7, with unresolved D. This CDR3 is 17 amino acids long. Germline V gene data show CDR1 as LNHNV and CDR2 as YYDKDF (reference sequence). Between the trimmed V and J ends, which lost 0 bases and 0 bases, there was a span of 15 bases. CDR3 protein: CATSRDFNGGPSYEQYF. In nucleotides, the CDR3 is TGTGCCACCAGCAGAGATTTTAACGGCGGACCCTCCTACGAGCAGTACTTC.

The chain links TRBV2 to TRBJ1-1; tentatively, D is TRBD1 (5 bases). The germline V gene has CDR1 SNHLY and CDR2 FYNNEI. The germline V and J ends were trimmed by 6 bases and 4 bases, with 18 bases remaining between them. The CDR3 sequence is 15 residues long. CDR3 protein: CASRPQGSRVTEAFF. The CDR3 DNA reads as TGTGCCAGCAGGCCTCAGGGAAGCAGGGTCACTGAAGCTTTCTTT.

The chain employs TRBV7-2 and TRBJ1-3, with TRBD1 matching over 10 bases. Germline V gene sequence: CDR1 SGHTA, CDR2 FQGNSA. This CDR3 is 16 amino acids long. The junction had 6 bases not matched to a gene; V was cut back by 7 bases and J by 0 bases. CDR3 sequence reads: CASNLRTGGSGNTIYF. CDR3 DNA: TGTGCCAGCAACTTGCGGACAGGGGGCTCTGGAAACACCATATATTTT.

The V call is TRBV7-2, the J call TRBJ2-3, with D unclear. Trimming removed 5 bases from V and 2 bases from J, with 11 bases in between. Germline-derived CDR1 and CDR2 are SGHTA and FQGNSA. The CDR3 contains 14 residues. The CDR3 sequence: CASSPGVATDTQYF. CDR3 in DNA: TGTGCCAGCAGCCCTGGGGTGGCCACAGATACGCAGTATTTT.

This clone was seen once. DNA for the CDR3: TGTGCCAGCAGTGGTTTTGAAAAACTGTTTTTT. Translated: CASSGFEKLFF. V usage is TRBV28 and J usage is TRBJ1-4; D is uncertain. V gave up 5 bases and J gave up 7 bases, with 5 bases separating them. This CDR3 comprises 11 residues. The germline V gene encodes CDR1 MDHEN and CDR2 SYDVKM.

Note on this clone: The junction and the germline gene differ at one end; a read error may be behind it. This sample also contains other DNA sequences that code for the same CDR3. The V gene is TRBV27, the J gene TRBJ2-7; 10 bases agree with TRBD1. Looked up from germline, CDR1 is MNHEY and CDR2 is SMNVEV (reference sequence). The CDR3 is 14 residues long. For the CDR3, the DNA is TGTGCCAGCAGCACTGGACAGGGGGGGAGGGAGCAGTATTTC. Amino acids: CASSTGQGGREQYF.

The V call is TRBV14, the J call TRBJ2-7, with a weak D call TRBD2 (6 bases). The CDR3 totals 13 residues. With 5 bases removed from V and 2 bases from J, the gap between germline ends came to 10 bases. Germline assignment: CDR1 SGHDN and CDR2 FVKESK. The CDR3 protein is CASSAGTPYEQYV. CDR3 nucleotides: TGTGCCAGCAGCGCCGGGACTCCCTACGAGCAGTACGTC.

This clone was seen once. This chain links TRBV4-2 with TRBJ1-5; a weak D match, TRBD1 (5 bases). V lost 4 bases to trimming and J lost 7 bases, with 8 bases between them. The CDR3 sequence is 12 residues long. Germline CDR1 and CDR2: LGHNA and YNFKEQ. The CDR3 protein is CASSLRDQPQHF. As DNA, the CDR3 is TGTGCCAGCAGCCTGAGGGACCAGCCCCAGCATTTT.

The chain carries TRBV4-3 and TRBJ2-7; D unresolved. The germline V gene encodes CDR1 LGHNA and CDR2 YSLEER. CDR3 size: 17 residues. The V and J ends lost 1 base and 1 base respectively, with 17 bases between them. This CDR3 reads CASSQGTPHSQSYEQYF. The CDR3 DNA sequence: TGCGCCAGCAGCCAAGGAACCCCCCACAGCCAATCCTACGAGCAGTACTTC.

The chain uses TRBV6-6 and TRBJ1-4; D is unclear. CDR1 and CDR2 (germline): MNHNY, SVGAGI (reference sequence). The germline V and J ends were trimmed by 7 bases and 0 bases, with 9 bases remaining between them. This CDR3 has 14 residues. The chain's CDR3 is CASNPTTTNEKLFF. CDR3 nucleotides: TGTGCCAGCAACCCGACAACAACTAATGAAAAACTGTTTTTT.

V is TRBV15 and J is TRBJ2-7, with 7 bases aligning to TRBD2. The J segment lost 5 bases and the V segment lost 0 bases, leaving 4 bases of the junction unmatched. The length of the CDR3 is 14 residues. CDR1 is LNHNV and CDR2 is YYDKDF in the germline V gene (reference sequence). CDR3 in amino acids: CATSRDQRGDEQYF. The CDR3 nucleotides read TGTGCCACCAGCAGAGATCAACGGGGGGACGAGCAGTACTTC. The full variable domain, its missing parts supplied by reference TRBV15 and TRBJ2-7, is DAMVIQNPRYQVTQFGKPVTLSCSQTLNHNVMYWYQQKSSQAPKLLFHYYDKDFNNEADTPDNFQSRRPNTSFCFLDIRSPGLGDTAMYLCATSRDQRGDEQYFGPGTRLTVT.

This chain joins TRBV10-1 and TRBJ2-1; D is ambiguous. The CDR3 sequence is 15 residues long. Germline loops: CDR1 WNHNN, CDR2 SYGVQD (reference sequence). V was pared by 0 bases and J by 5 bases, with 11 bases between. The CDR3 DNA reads TGCGCCAGCAGTGAGTCGATCACTTGGGACAATGAGCAGTTCTTC. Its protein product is CASSESITWDNEQFF.